The 5 T cell receptor beta chains listed next were all sequenced from one sample in a study of radiotherapy plus CTLA-4 blockade in lung cancer. The method was immunoSEQ multiplex PCR; TCRdb's version includes in-frame clones alone and lacks a portion of them. The sample contains 70,000 to 95,000 clones, around nine tenths of which appear only once. This specimen was peripheral blood, taken from a patient treated with radiotherapy plus ipilimumab. The receptors originated from a human donor with non-small cell lung cancer that progressed on radiotherapy plus ipilimumab.

The chain recombines TRBV11-2 with TRBJ1-6; 11 positions agree with TRBD1. CDR3 length: 17 amino acids. V gave up 6 bases and J gave up 8 bases; unmatched junction bases: 12. The germline V gene has CDR1 SGHAT and CDR2 FQNNGV. This CDR3 is CASRDLGGTGGDSPLHF. The CDR3 DNA reads as TGTGCCAGCAGAGATCTGGGGGGGACAGGGGGTGATTCACCCCTCCACTTT.

The chain uses TRBV5-1 and TRBJ2-2; 11 nucleotides align to TRBD2. The CDR3 consists of 17 residues. In germline, CDR1 is SGHRS, CDR2 YFSETQ. The J segment lost 5 bases and the V segment lost 0 bases, leaving 6 bases of the junction unmatched. This chain's CDR3 is CASSLVPLAGGTGELFF. CDR3 nucleotides: TGCGCCAGCAGCTTGGTCCCGCTAGCGGGAGGTACCGGGGAGCTGTTTTTT.

The gene calls are TRBV7-8 and TRBJ2-2; D not certain. Trimming left V 5 bases short and J 5 bases short, with 18 bases between. Per the germline V gene, CDR1 is SGHVS and CDR2 is FQNEAQ. The CDR3 is 16 residues long. The CDR3: CASSVKWGIETGELFF. The CDR3 DNA reads as TGTGCCAGCAGCGTAAAATGGGGAATCGAAACCGGGGAGCTGTTTTTT.

A word on this clone: No conserved phenylalanine or tryptophan is present at the end of the CDR3, so a read error is the likely explanation. Because the CDR3's place on the DNA is in doubt, the DNA is left out and the CDR3 is given as listed by TCRdb. The rearrangement links TRBV9 to TRBJ2-4; TRBD1, the table's D call, lacks a check against the DNA. Counting both end residues, the CDR3 totals 11 amino acids. CDR1 and CDR2 (germline): SGDLS, YYNGEE. CDR3 amino acids: CASSVPDRSFN.

A few counts support this clone. This chain connects TRBV7-9 to TRBJ1-3, with unresolved D. CDR3 length: 15 amino acids. CDR1 and CDR2 from the germline V gene are SEHNR and FQNEAQ (reference sequence). V was pared by 1 base and J by 6 bases, with 13 bases between. CDR3 nucleotides: TGTGCCAGCAGCTTAGTTAGCGCTCTGGAAAACACCATATATTTT. This codes for CASSLVSALENTIYF.